A single sample gave rise to the 32 T cell receptor beta chains below, sequenced in a study of CD8 T cells in ankylosing spondylitis. TCRdb re-derived calls from the 5' RACE reads in MiXCR, one entry per CDR3 protein. This table holds around 120,000 distinct CDR3 sequences, nearly 25% found once. Sequenced material: synovial fluid, either unsorted or a sorted T cell fraction (not recorded which). These receptors came from a male donor with ankylosing spondylitis.

The chain is built from TRBV20-1 and TRBJ2-1; D may be TRBD1 (5 bases). CDR3 size: 11 residues. V was pared by 3 bases and J by 15 bases, with 15 bases between. Per germline, CDR1 DFQATT and CDR2 SNEGSKA (reference sequence). CDR3 sequence: CSARGLEELFF. The CDR3 DNA follows: TGCAGTGCTAGGGGGCTGGAAGAACTGTTCTTC.

This clonotype came up many times. The chain employs TRBV6-6 and TRBJ2-1, with D perhaps matching TRBD2 (5 bases). The germline V gene has CDR1 MNHNY and CDR2 SVGAGI (reference sequence). The CDR3 contains 13 residues. V was pared by 4 bases and J by 9 bases, with 13 bases between. The CDR3 DNA sequence: TGTGCCAGCAGTTCTCTCCTCGGAGGTGAGCAGTTCTTC. It codes for CASSSLLGGEQFF.

This chain links TRBV7-2 with TRBJ2-3; D unresolved. Looked up from germline, CDR1 is SGHTA and CDR2 is FQGNSA. V was trimmed by 3 bases and J by 4 bases, leaving 11 bases between them. This CDR3 has 14 amino acids. The CDR3 bases are TGTGCCAGCAGCTTTGCTAGGGTCGCAGATACGCAGTATTTT. It is translated as CASSFARVADTQYF.

This rearrangement joins TRBV27 to TRBJ2-1, with D perhaps matching TRBD2 (6 bases). This CDR3 region has 14 residues. From germline, CDR1 is MNHEY and CDR2 SMNVEV (reference sequence). V was cut by 3 bases and J by 4 bases, with 10 bases left in between. The CDR3 DNA reads TGTGCCAGCAGTTTCCTAGCGCGGTACAATGAGCAGTTCTTC. Translation: CASSFLARYNEQFF.

The V and J genes are TRBV20-1 and TRBJ1-5; a possible D gene is TRBD1 (5 bases). Germline V lookup: CDR1 DFQATT, CDR2 SNEGSKA (reference sequence). CDR3 length: 13 amino acids. V lost 7 bases and J lost 3, with 13 bases in between. The CDR3 DNA follows: TGCAGTGTCCGGGGGGTTTCCAATCAGCCCCAGCATTTT. It codes for CSVRGVSNQPQHF.

The gene calls are TRBV15 and TRBJ1-2, with D perhaps TRBD1 (5 bases). The V end was cut by 0 bases, the J end by 8 bases, with 13 bases between. Germline V lookup: CDR1 LNHNV, CDR2 YYDKDF (reference sequence). CDR3 length: 14 amino acids. In DNA form, the CDR3 reads TGTGCCACCAGCAGAGATCAGGGTGTGAAAGGCTACACCTTC. Its translation: CATSRDQGVKGYTF.

In this sample, this clonotype is medium-sized. The V gene is TRBV5-1, the J gene TRBJ2-5, with 7 bases fitting TRBD1. Losses at the gene ends were 0 bases for V and 3 bases for J; bases not matched to a gene: 5. CDR3 length: 15 residues. CDR1 is SGHRS and CDR2 is YFSETQ in the germline V gene. CDR3 sequence reads: CASSLAWDREETQYF. The CDR3 DNA sequence: TGCGCCAGCAGCTTGGCCTGGGACAGAGAAGAGACCCAGTACTTC.

This clonotype was counted many times. This chain joins TRBV27 and TRBJ1-1; D is uncertain. The CDR3 loop spans 14 amino acids. The V and J ends lost 4 bases and 12 bases respectively, with 21 bases between them. Germline V gives CDR1 MNHEY, CDR2 SMNVEV (reference sequence). In nucleotides, the CDR3 is TGTGCCAGCAGTTCGCAGACGCACCACCCTTCAACTTTCTTT. Amino acids: CASSSQTHHPSTFF.

The rearrangement joins TRBV11-2 to TRBJ2-5; 12 bases map to TRBD2. Looked up from germline, CDR1 is SGHAT and CDR2 is FQNNGV. Unmatched junction bases numbered 14, after V lost 5 bases and J lost 4 bases. This CDR3 comprises 18 residues. The CDR3 DNA reads as TGTGCCAGCAGCCGCTTCCCTCGACTAGCGGGAGTTCGAGAGACCCAGTACTTC. Amino acid sequence: CASSRFPRLAGVRETQYF.

This clonotype has ten or more counts. V usage is TRBV11-2 and J usage is TRBJ2-7; 7 bases map to TRBD2. Germline V gives CDR1 SGHAT, CDR2 FQNNGV. V shed 3 bases and J 0 bases; nucleotides not matched to a gene: 5. This CDR3 spans 15 amino acids. The CDR3 is CASSLVAGHSYEQYF. In DNA, the CDR3 is TGTGCCAGCAGCTTGGTAGCGGGCCACTCCTACGAGCAGTACTTC.

The chain is built from TRBV2 and TRBJ2-3; 11 nucleotides line up with TRBD2. Germline CDR1 SNHLY, CDR2 FYNNEI. V was pared by 7 bases and J by 5 bases, with 17 bases of the junction left unmatched. This CDR3 region has 18 residues. As DNA, the CDR3 is TGTGCCAGCAAGGTCGGGGTAGCGGGAGGGTATTATGTAGATACGCAGTATTTT. Its protein product is CASKVGVAGGYYVDTQYF.

This clonotype has just a few counts. In DNA form, the CDR3 reads TGTGCCAGTAGTACCAATCTTCTAGGGTTCGGGTCCAATGAGCAGTTCTTC. Protein product: CASSTNLLGFGSNEQFF. This chain links TRBV19 with TRBJ2-1; D ambiguous. CDR1 LNHDA and CDR2 SQIVND come from the germline V gene (reference sequence). V gave up 4 bases and J gave up 6 bases, with 22 bases separating them. The CDR3 contains 17 residues.

This clonotype was seen only a few times. This sequence joins TRBV29-1 and TRBJ2-3, with D maybe TRBD2 (5 bases). CDR1 is SQVTM and CDR2 is ANQGSEA in the germline V gene. Trimming cost V 6 bases and J 5 bases, with 18 bases left between them. The CDR3 consists of 14 residues. The DNA of the CDR3 is TGCAGCGTCCGTACCGGGGTTGGAAAAGATACGCAGTATTTT. The encoded protein is CSVRTGVGKDTQYF.

This clonotype has a count of ten or more. The V and J genes are TRBV18 and TRBJ2-1, with TRBD2 matching over 11 bases. Germline V gene lookup returns CDR1 KGHSH and CDR2 LQKENI. The CDR3 covers 15 residues. The V gene end was trimmed by 0 bases and the J gene end by 9 bases; junction bases not matched to a gene: 4. In nucleotides, the CDR3 is TGTGCCAGCTCACCACCTACTAGCGGGAGAGGTGAGCAGTTCTTC. Residues: CASSPPTSGRGEQFF.

This clonotype has a handful of counts. The rearrangement links TRBV5-1 to TRBJ2-3, with 9 bases fitting TRBD1. J gave up 0 bases and V 4 bases, and 12 bases lay outside the gene matches. The CDR3 consists of 18 residues. CDR1 and CDR2 (germline): SGHRS, YFSETQ. In DNA form, the CDR3 reads TGCGCCAGCAGCGCAGTCCCGGGACAGGGTTCCAGCACAGATACGCAGTATTTT. It encodes CASSAVPGQGSSTDTQYF.

CDR3 nucleotides: TGTGCCAGCAGCGATGAGCGGGTCCGCACCGGGGAGCTGTTTTTT. Residues: CASSDERVRTGELFF. The V gene is TRBV9, the J gene TRBJ2-2; TRBD2 might be the D (6 bases). The V gene lost 3 bases and the J gene lost 4 bases, with 13 bases spanning the gap. The CDR3 is 15 amino acids. In germline, CDR1 is SGDLS, CDR2 YYNGEE.

J is TRBJ1-5 and V is TRBV28, with 8 bases that match TRBD1. The V segment lost 7 bases and the J segment 7 bases; nucleotides outside the gene matches: 12. CDR3 size: 15 residues. Germline V gene sequence: CDR1 MDHEN, CDR2 SYDVKM. The CDR3 sequence: CASTSSDREGQPQHF. Here the CDR3 DNA reads TGTGCCAGCACCTCATCGGACAGGGAGGGGCAGCCCCAGCATTTT.

This chain links TRBV7-2 with TRBJ2-5, with D possibly matching TRBD1 (6 bases). The CDR3 is 17 amino acids. Germline CDR1 is SGHTA and CDR2 is FQGNSA. Trimming stripped 7 bases from V and 7 bases from J, with 28 bases between. CDR3 sequence: CASTSAWARRGEGTQYF. Here the CDR3 DNA reads TGTGCCAGCACCTCTGCGTGGGCCCGCAGGGGCGAGGGGACCCAGTACTTC.

This clonotype was seen many times. V gene TRBV7-9 combines with J gene TRBJ2-1; 7 bases align to TRBD1. CDR3 length: 14 residues. Trimming took 8 bases from V and 1 from J; bases not matched to a gene: 5. Germline-derived CDR1 and CDR2 are SEHNR and FQNEAQ (reference sequence). The CDR3 protein is CASRPGQSYNEQFF. The CDR3 DNA reads TGTGCCAGCCGACCGGGACAGTCCTACAATGAGCAGTTCTTC.

This clonotype qualifies as medium-sized. The rearrangement links TRBV27 to TRBJ2-5; TRBD1 aligns across 9 bases. Per the germline V gene, CDR1 is MNHEY and CDR2 is SMNVEV (reference sequence). The CDR3 is 15 residues long. The J segment lost 5 bases and the V segment lost 5 bases, leaving 9 bases of the junction unmatched. As DNA, the CDR3 is TGTGCCAGCAGTAAAATACAGGGGGCAGGGGAGACCCAGTACTTC. As protein: CASSKIQGAGETQYF.

The table lists this clonotype with many counts. The V call is TRBV20-1, the J call TRBJ2-5; 8 nucleotides match TRBD2. V lost 0 bases to trimming and J lost 3 bases; unmatched junction nucleotides: 6. The CDR3 has 15 amino acids. The germline gives CDR1 DFQATT, CDR2 SNEGSKA (reference sequence). As DNA, the CDR3 is TGCAGTGCTAGAGATCTGCGGGAGGCTAAAGAGACCCAGTACTTC. It is translated as CSARDLREAKETQYF.

The gene calls are TRBV24-1 and TRBJ2-1; 7 positions match TRBD1. Germline lookup yields CDR1 KGHDR and CDR2 SFDVKD. J gave up 6 bases and V 6 bases, and 4 bases lay outside the gene matches. The CDR3 runs to 13 residues. The CDR3 coding sequence is TGTGCCACCAGTAGGGGGCGGATCAATGAGCAGTTCTTC. Residues: CATSRGRINEQFF.

This clonotype showed up just a few times. V is TRBV27 and J is TRBJ1-2; 7 bases match TRBD1. CDR1 is MNHEY and CDR2 is SMNVEV in the germline V gene (reference sequence). This CDR3 comprises 17 residues. The V and J ends lost 6 bases and 3 bases, in that order; junction bases with no gene match: 16. The CDR3 DNA sequence: TGTGCCAGCAGCCTCCTGGGGAGGGGGCGTTCTTACTATGGCTACACCTTC. Translated, it gives CASSLLGRGRSYYGYTF.

V usage is TRBV7-9 and J usage is TRBJ2-3; 7 bases line up with TRBD2. CDR1 and CDR2 from the germline V gene are SEHNR and FQNEAQ (reference sequence). Trimming cost V 5 bases and J 2 bases; bases outside gene matches: 7. This CDR3 spans 15 amino acids. The CDR3 sequence: CASSPGGEYTDTQYF. CDR3 bases: TGTGCCAGCAGCCCTGGGGGGGAGTACACAGATACGCAGTATTTT.

The chain has TRBV5-1 and TRBJ2-1; 8 nucleotides line up with TRBD1. With V trimmed by 2 bases and J by 3 bases, 10 bases remained unmatched. The CDR3 loop spans 17 amino acids. Germline V gene sequence: CDR1 SGHRS, CDR2 YFSETQ. CDR3 DNA: TGCGCCAGCAGCTTTTCAGGGGGCCTTAGGGACTACAATGAGCAGTTCTTC. Residues: CASSFSGGLRDYNEQFF. Filled out from reference TRBV5-1 and TRBJ2-1, the complete variable domain reads KAGVTQTPRYLIKTRGQQVTLSCSPISGHRSVSWYQQTPGQGLQFLFEYFSETQRNKGNFPGRFSGRQFSNSRSEMNVSTLELGDSALYLCASSFSGGLRDYNEQFFGPGTRLTVL.

This clonotype was counted only a few times. This rearrangement joins TRBV20-1 to TRBJ1-5; D is possibly TRBD1 (6 bases). The V end lost 3 bases, the J end lost 3 bases, and 12 bases lay between the germline ends. The CDR3 is 14 amino acids. Germline V gene lookup returns CDR1 DFQATT and CDR2 SNEGSKA (reference sequence). Written as DNA, the CDR3 is TGCAGTGCTAGTCTGGGGGCGGTCAATCAGCCCCAGCATTTT. It yields the protein CSASLGAVNQPQHF.

V gene TRBV5-1 combines with J gene TRBJ2-1; a weak D match, TRBD1 (6 bases). The germline V gene encodes CDR1 SGHRS and CDR2 YFSETQ. The CDR3 totals 14 residues. With 0 bases removed from V and 4 bases from J, the gap between germline ends came to 8 bases. CDR3 bases: TGCGCCAGCAGCTTGGGACAGGTGTACAATGAGCAGTTCTTC. This translates into CASSLGQVYNEQFF.

This clonotype appeared a few times. V and J are TRBV28 and TRBJ1-1, with D hard to call. Germline values: CDR1 MDHEN, CDR2 SYDVKM. The V end lost 3 bases, the J end lost 6 bases, and 5 bases lay between the germline ends. The length of the CDR3 is 11 residues. The CDR3 coding sequence is TGTGCCAGCAGTTTCGCGGCTGAAGCTTTCTTT. Amino acids: CASSFAAEAFF.

This clonotype was seen a handful of times. V gene TRBV20-1 combines with J gene TRBJ2-7; 12 bases are shared with TRBD2. This CDR3 comprises 15 residues. The V gene end was trimmed by 1 base and the J gene end by 6 bases; junction bases not matched to a gene: 7. Germline lookup yields CDR1 DFQATT and CDR2 SNEGSKA (reference sequence). The CDR3 nucleotides read TGCAGTGCTAGAGGTTCTAGCGGGAGGGCCCTCGAGCAGTACTTC. Amino acids: CSARGSSGRALEQYF.

This clonotype was recorded a few times. The rearrangement links TRBV11-1 to TRBJ2-7; 7 nucleotides agree with TRBD2. Trimming at V came to 0 bases and at J to 0 bases, leaving 2 bases not matched to a gene. Per germline, CDR1 SGHAT and CDR2 FQDESV (reference sequence). This CDR3 region has 15 residues. The DNA of the CDR3 is TGTGCCAGCAGCTTAGCGGGAGGGCTCTCCTACGAGCAGTACGTC. Translating gives CASSLAGGLSYEQYV.

V and J are TRBV5-6 and TRBJ2-3; D tentatively fits TRBD1 or TRBD2 (5 bases each). The CDR3 runs to 14 residues. Germline V gene lookup returns CDR1 SGHDT and CDR2 YYEEEE. Between the trimmed V and J ends, which lost 0 bases and 3 bases, there was a span of 8 bases. The chain's CDR3 is CASSLEWGTDTQYF. The CDR3 coding sequence is TGTGCCAGCAGCTTGGAGTGGGGGACAGATACGCAGTATTTT.

This clonotype has at least ten counts. The chain couples TRBV19 to TRBJ2-1; 8 nucleotides line up with TRBD2. Germline values: CDR1 LNHDA, CDR2 SQIVND (reference sequence). J gave up 6 bases and V 5 bases, and 6 bases lay outside the gene matches. The CDR3 runs 14 residues. CDR3 sequence reads: CASSPLGGANEQFF. CDR3 nucleotides: TGTGCCAGTAGTCCGCTCGGGGGGGCCAATGAGCAGTTCTTC.